These T cell receptor beta chains were read from a single sample in a study of beta chain features in type 1 diabetes. Method: immunoSEQ multiplex PCR; TCRdb's copy keeps in-frame clones and lacks some. Among hundreds of thousands of clones listed, 10% to 15% were seen once. Sequencing was performed on naive CD4+ T cells from blood. The receptors were sampled from a young man in good health. CDR3s include the opening cysteine and the closing phenylalanine or tryptophan. The D gene is left open where the match is weak. Size values are once, few and many counts, or a class for expanded clones, and some rows have none.

CDR3aa,CDR3nt,v_gene,d_gene,abundance,len,j_gene
CAWVGTGGAGANVLTF,TGTGCCTGGGTGGGGACAGGGGGCGCTGGGGCCAACGTCCTGACTTTC,TRBV30,TRBD1,few,16,TRBJ2-6
CASSLSFGREVEQYF,TGTGCCAGCAGCTTAAGTTTCGGCAGGGAAGTCGAGCAGTACTTC,TRBV7-2,.,few,15,TRBJ2-7
CASSFPGTDTQYF,TGTGCCAGCAGCTTCCCTGGCACAGATACGCAGTATTTT,TRBV7-3,.,.,13,TRBJ2-3
CASSAGTSGRAHEQYF,TGTGCCAGCAGTGCCGGGACTAGCGGGAGGGCACACGAGCAGTACTTC,TRBV6-6,TRBD2,.,16,TRBJ2-7
CAWKDKIYYGYTF,TGTGCCTGGAAGGACAAGATTTACTATGGCTACACCTTC,TRBV30,.,few,13,TRBJ1-2
CASSIDNRGLRSYNEQFF,TGTGCCAGTAGTATAGATAACAGGGGATTACGCTCCTACAATGAGCAGTTCTTC,TRBV19,TRBD1,few,18,TRBJ2-1
CASSVDYTVGETQYF,TGTGCCAGCAGCGTAGACTACACGGTAGGAGAGACCCAGTACTTC,TRBV6-5,.,.,15,TRBJ2-5
CASSQEAGTGVRGELFF,TGCGCCAGCAGCCAAGAGGCCGGGACAGGGGTGAGGGGGGAGCTGTTTTTT,TRBV4-3,TRBD1,few,17,TRBJ2-2
CASSVVGASLDTQYF,TGTGCCAGCAGCGTAGTGGGGGCTTCCCTCGATACGCAGTATTTT,TRBV9,.,.,15,TRBJ2-3
CASSTEQGTLYGYTF,TGCGCCAGCAGCACCGAGCAGGGGACCCTCTATGGCTACACCTTC,TRBV5-1,.,.,15,TRBJ1-2
CASSVVGQTMDEQYF,TGTGCCAGCAGCGTAGTGGGACAGACGATGGACGAGCAGTACTTC,TRBV9,TRBD1,few,15,TRBJ2-7
CASSLQGIRANQPQHF,TGTGCCAGTAGTTTACAGGGAATACGGGCCAATCAGCCCCAGCATTTT,TRBV19,.,few,16,TRBJ1-5
CASSLAHPDTQYF,TGTGCCAGCAGTTTGGCCCACCCAGATACGCAGTATTTT,TRBV28,.,few,13,TRBJ2-3
CASSPGTGITYEQYF,TGTGCCAGCTCACCCGGGACAGGGATAACCTACGAGCAGTACTTC,TRBV18,TRBD1,.,15,TRBJ2-7
CAFVQGIHTDTQYF,TGTGCCTTCGTGCAGGGCATCCACACAGATACGCAGTATTTT,TRBV5-4,.,few,14,TRBJ2-3
CASSFSGTGSYEQYF,TGTGCCAGTAGTTTTTCCGGGACAGGTTCCTACGAGCAGTACTTC,TRBV19,TRBD1,few,15,TRBJ2-7
CASSQEGQGGYEQYF,TGCGCCAGCAGCCAAGAGGGCCAGGGTGGCTACGAGCAGTACTTC,TRBV4-3,.,few,15,TRBJ2-7